Following are 27 T cell receptor beta chains from one sample sequenced in a study of T-cell memory formation after mild COVID-19. A single record per CDR3 protein comes from TCRdb applying MiXCR to the 5' RACE reads. The sample carries under 250,000 distinct CDR3 sequences, 25% to 35% recorded once. Sample: PBMCs or a T cell subset sorted from them (not recorded which). These receptors all stem from an adult woman who had mild COVID-19 (a few samples of this study predate the infection). Cell type and time point are not known.

This CDR3 is CSARRVEGEAFF. The DNA for the CDR3 is TGCAGTGCTAGGCGCGTTGAGGGGGAAGCTTTCTTT. This chain joins TRBV20-1 and TRBJ1-1; tentatively, D is TRBD1 (5 bases). The CDR3 covers 12 residues. Germline V gives CDR1 DFQATT, CDR2 SNEGSKA (reference sequence). V lost 3 bases to trimming and J lost 8 bases, with 13 bases between them.

This clonotype came up a few times. The chain employs TRBV20-1 and TRBJ2-5, with 7 nucleotides matching TRBD2. The J segment lost 2 bases and the V segment lost 2 bases, leaving 11 bases of the junction unmatched. CDR1 and CDR2 from the germline V gene are DFQATT and SNEGSKA (reference sequence). The CDR3 totals 16 residues. This CDR3 is CSARFGSSAGQETQYF. The DNA of the CDR3 is TGCAGTGCTAGATTTGGTTCGTCAGCGGGACAAGAGACCCAGTACTTC.

This clonotype was recorded only once. The chain links TRBV29-1 to TRBJ2-1; 12 bases are a match to TRBD1. Germline loops: CDR1 SQVTM, CDR2 ANQGSEA. The CDR3 consists of 13 residues. V was pared by 8 bases and J by 8 bases, with 7 bases of the junction left unmatched. CDR3 amino acids: CSIRDRGPYEQFF. In nucleotides, the CDR3 is TGCAGCATCCGGGACAGGGGGCCGTATGAGCAGTTCTTC.

This clonotype was detected only a few times. The chain has TRBV5-1 and TRBJ2-7; TRBD1 might be the D (7 bases). The germline gives CDR1 SGHRS, CDR2 YFSETQ. The CDR3 contains 15 residues. V lost 3 bases to trimming and J lost 5 bases, with 18 bases between them. The CDR3 reads CASSSGGQNVNEQYF. In DNA form, the CDR3 reads TGCGCCAGCAGCTCCGGGGGACAGAATGTAAACGAGCAGTACTTC. Variable domain in full (rest from reference TRBV5-1 and TRBJ2-7): KAGVTQTPRYLIKTRGQQVTLSCSPISGHRSVSWYQQTPGQGLQFLFEYFSETQRNKGNFPGRFSGRQFSNSRSEMNVSTLELGDSALYLCASSSGGQNVNEQYFGPGTRLTVT.

This clonotype was counted only a few times. The chain has TRBV30 and TRBJ2-6; 7 nucleotides align to TRBD1. Germline V lookup: CDR1 GTSNPN, CDR2 SVGIG (reference sequence). Trimming removed 2 bases from V and 4 bases from J; junction bases left unmatched: 8. This CDR3 comprises 16 residues. CDR3 sequence reads: CAWSPLGGSGANVLTF. CDR3 coding DNA: TGTGCCTGGAGTCCCCTAGGGGGCTCGGGGGCCAACGTCCTGACTTTC.

About this clonotype itself: The junction differs from germline at one of its ends, possibly a read error. The V gene is TRBV5-4, the J gene TRBJ2-1, with D possibly being TRBD2 (7 bases). The CDR3 is 14 residues long. The V gene's germline CDR1 is SGHNT and CDR2 YYREEE (reference sequence). The CDR3 coding sequence is TGTGCCAGCTGCTTAGGGGGGGCGGGCAATGAGCAGTTCTTC. Translating gives CASCLGGAGNEQFF. Complete variable domain (other parts from reference TRBV5-4 and TRBJ2-1): ETGVTQSPTHLIKTRGQQVTLRCSSQSGHNTVSWYQQALGQGPQFIFQYYREEENGRGNFPPRFSGLQFPNYSSELNVNALELDDSALYLCASCLGGAGNEQFFGPGTRLTVL.

This clonotype occurred once. The genes are TRBV21-1 and TRBJ2-7; the table's D call of TRBD1 was not tested on the DNA. TRBV21-1 represents a pseudogene. This CDR3 is 15 amino acids long. CDR3 amino acids: CASMLDRRAPYEQYF. The CDR3 nucleotides are TGTGCCAGCATGCTAGACAGGAGGGCTCCCTACGAGCAGTACTTC.

CDR3 protein: CSARDRWGLAGSYNEQFF. The DNA of the CDR3 is TGCAGTGCTAGAGATAGGTGGGGACTAGCGGGATCCTACAATGAGCAGTTCTTC. The rearrangement joins TRBV20-1 to TRBJ2-1; TRBD2 matches 13 bases. The junction had 6 bases not matched to a gene; V was cut back by 0 bases and J by 1 base. The CDR3 sequence is 18 residues long. Germline loops: CDR1 DFQATT, CDR2 SNEGSKA (reference sequence).

The chain links TRBV12-5 to TRBJ2-3; 9 bases align to TRBD1. The germline V gene has CDR1 LGHNT and CDR2 FRNRAP. This CDR3 is 16 amino acids long. Unmatched junction bases numbered 6, after V lost 3 bases and J lost 2 bases. The CDR3 spells CASGFITGGYTDTQYF. The CDR3 region has the DNA TGTGCTAGTGGTTTCATTACAGGGGGCTACACAGATACGCAGTATTTT. Drawing the rest from reference TRBV12-5 and TRBJ2-3, the complete variable domain is DARVTQTPRHKVTEMGQEVTMRCQPILGHNTVFWYRQTMMQGLELLAYFRNRAPLDDSGMPKDRFSAEMPDATLATLKIQPSEPRDSAVYFCASGFITGGYTDTQYFGPGTRLTVL.

The chain couples TRBV6-1 to TRBJ1-1; 7 nucleotides line up with TRBD1. V trimming: 4 bases; J trimming: 4 bases; junction bases outside the gene matches: 3. CDR3 size: 13 residues. Germline V gene lookup returns CDR1 MNHNS and CDR2 SASEGT. In nucleotides, the CDR3 is TGTGCCAGCAGTGTCCAGGGGGGCACTGAAGCTTTCTTT. Translation gives CASSVQGGTEAFF.

This clonotype was observed a few times. This chain connects TRBV12-3 or TRBV12-4 to TRBJ2-5; tentatively, D is TRBD1 (6 bases). The CDR3 length is 16 residues. V was cut by 0 bases and J by 1 base, with 12 bases left in between. CDR3 region: CASSLAAGAPQETQYF. CDR3 nucleotides: TGTGCCAGCAGTTTAGCGGCAGGGGCCCCCCAAGAGACCCAGTACTTC.

The chain has TRBV7-8 and TRBJ2-7; D may correspond to TRBD1 or TRBD2 (5 bases each). This CDR3 is built from 16 residues. CDR1 and CDR2 from the germline V gene are SGHVS and FQNEAQ. The ends were cut back, 5 bases at V and 0 bases at J, with 17 bases in the middle. The CDR3 coding sequence is TGTGCCAGCAGCGACGACCCAGGGACCCACTCCTACGAGCAGTACTTC. Encoded protein: CASSDDPGTHSYEQYF.

This rearrangement joins TRBV29-1 to TRBJ1-2; D uncertain. Germline V lookup: CDR1 SQVTM, CDR2 ANQGSEA. CDR3 length: 13 amino acids. V lost 3 bases and J lost 4, with 12 bases in between. The CDR3 sequence: CSVEQQRSYGYTF. In DNA form, the CDR3 reads TGCAGCGTTGAGCAACAGCGGAGCTATGGCTACACCTTC.

This chain connects TRBV4-2 to TRBJ2-6; tentative D call: TRBD1 (5 bases). Germline V gene sequence: CDR1 LGHNA, CDR2 YNFKEQ. This CDR3 has 16 amino acids. Deletions cut 4 bases from V and 13 bases from J, with 23 bases between. CDR3 DNA: TGTGCCAGCAGCCGATCAGACAGAGACCTGGTTTCGGTCCTGACTTTC. Residues: CASSRSDRDLVSVLTF.

This clonotype counts as medium-sized. The V gene is TRBV5-6, the J gene TRBJ2-7; 8 nucleotides line up with TRBD1. Unmatched junction bases numbered 7, after V lost 4 bases and J lost 7 bases. The V gene's germline CDR1 is SGHDT and CDR2 YYEEEE. CDR3 length: 13 residues. The CDR3 is CASSADRVREQYF. For the CDR3, the DNA is TGTGCCAGCAGCGCGGACAGGGTGCGGGAGCAGTACTTC.

This clonotype was seen more than once but under ten times. This chain joins TRBV12-3 or TRBV12-4 and TRBJ2-5; either TRBD1 or TRBD2 may fit D (5 bases each). V lost 7 bases and J 7 bases, leaving 16 bases between the germline ends. The CDR3 has 13 residues. CDR3 coding DNA: TGTGCCAGCACCCCGGGACCCTCAGGGACCCAGTACTTC. It codes for CASTPGPSGTQYF.

The chain joins TRBV30 to TRBJ1-3; a weak D match, TRBD1 (5 bases). The CDR3 covers 13 residues. V dropped 5 bases and J dropped 1 base, with 9 bases sitting between them. Germline V gene data show CDR1 as GTSNPN and CDR2 as SVGIG (reference sequence). As DNA, the CDR3 is TGTGCCTGGGCAGGGATTTCTGGAAACACCATATATTTT. Translation gives CAWAGISGNTIYF.

This chain uses TRBV6-5 with TRBJ2-7; TRBD1 matches at 9 bases. CDR1 is MNHEY and CDR2 is SVGAGI in the germline V gene. V lost 5 bases, J lost 5 bases, and 10 bases stayed unmatched. The CDR3 covers 15 residues. This CDR3 is CASSRPGTGTDEQYF. The CDR3 coding sequence is TGTGCCAGCAGTCGCCCCGGGACAGGGACGGACGAGCAGTACTTC.

This clonotype appeared a few times. The CDR3 DNA reads TGTGCCAGCACCAAAATGGGGGGGACCCAGTACGAGCAGTACTTC. Translation gives CASTKMGGTQYEQYF. This chain uses TRBV27 with TRBJ2-7, with 7 bases that match TRBD2. Trimming took 7 bases from V and 4 from J; bases not matched to a gene: 13. Per germline, CDR1 MNHEY and CDR2 SMNVEV (reference sequence). This CDR3 comprises 15 residues.

This chain connects TRBV7-2 to TRBJ1-1; 11 nucleotides line up with TRBD1. V was pared by 3 bases and J by 1 base, with 7 bases of the junction left unmatched. The CDR3 runs 17 residues. Germline-derived CDR1 and CDR2 are SGHTA and FQGNSA. The CDR3 region is CASSFLDRGLGNTEAFF. The CDR3, as DNA: TGTGCCAGCAGCTTCTTGGACAGGGGGCTGGGGAACACTGAAGCTTTCTTT.

The V gene is TRBV6-2 or TRBV6-3, the J gene TRBJ2-3, with TRBD2 identical over 7 bases. Trimming removed 6 bases from V and 1 base from J; junction bases left unmatched: 10. The V gene's germline CDR1 is MNHEY and CDR2 SVGEGT. There are 16 residues in the CDR3. CDR3 in amino acids: CASRASGAFGTDTQYF. CDR3 in DNA: TGTGCCAGCAGGGCCAGCGGGGCTTTTGGCACAGATACGCAGTATTTT.

This clonotype has more than one count but fewer than ten. The chain recombines TRBV6-5 with TRBJ2-5, with 7 bases identical to TRBD1. Looked up from germline, CDR1 is MNHEY and CDR2 is SVGAGI. The CDR3 has 14 residues. The V gene end was trimmed by 1 base and the J gene end by 3 bases; junction bases not matched to a gene: 2. The CDR3 is CASSYFDREETQYF. In nucleotides, the CDR3 is TGTGCCAGCAGTTACTTCGACAGGGAAGAGACCCAGTACTTC.

The chain uses TRBV7-6 and TRBJ2-7; 9 bases match TRBD2. The CDR3 has 15 amino acids. Looked up from germline, CDR1 is SGHVS and CDR2 is FNYEAQ. The ends lost 6 bases at V and 4 bases at J; junction bases unmatched: 10. For the CDR3, the DNA is TGTGCCAGCAGACCTTATAGCGGGAGTATGTACGAGCAGTACTTC. Its translation is CASRPYSGSMYEQYF.

This clonotype was counted only a few times. The chain employs TRBV27 and TRBJ1-2; weak D call: TRBD1 (5 bases). The CDR3 sequence is 17 residues long. Trimming shortened V by 2 bases and J by 6 bases, and 22 bases separated the two germline ends. CDR1 MNHEY and CDR2 SMNVEV come from the germline V gene (reference sequence). CDR3 loop: CASSLIGRAPSSDGYTF. As DNA, the CDR3 is TGTGCCAGCAGTTTAATTGGCAGGGCTCCCTCGTCGGATGGCTACACCTTC.

The table lists this clonotype with a few counts. The chain joins TRBV5-6 to TRBJ2-3, with 7 bases matching TRBD1. This CDR3 is 16 amino acids long. Germline V gene lookup returns CDR1 SGHDT and CDR2 YYEEEE. The V and J ends lost 5 bases and 3 bases, in that order; junction bases with no gene match: 12. Here the CDR3 reads CASSWGWGQSTDTQYF. The CDR3, as DNA: TGTGCCAGCAGTTGGGGGTGGGGACAGTCAACAGATACGCAGTATTTT. The full variable domain, with the rest looked up from reference TRBV5-6 and TRBJ2-3, is DAGVTQSPTHLIKTRGQQVTLRCSPKSGHDTVSWYQQALGQGPQFIFQYYEEEERQRGNFPDRFSGHQFPNYSSELNVNALLLGDSALYLCASSWGWGQSTDTQYFGPGTRLTVL.

This clonotype showed up just a few times. The genes are TRBV5-4 and TRBJ1-2, with D possibly matching TRBD1 (6 bases). The CDR3 extends over 14 amino acids. CDR1 is SGHNT, CDR2 YYREEE, per germline (reference sequence). With 2 bases removed from V and 4 bases from J, the gap between germline ends came to 12 bases. The DNA for the CDR3 is TGTGCCAGCAGCTTACAACAGGGAGGCTATGGCTACACCTTC. Its translation is CASSLQQGGYGYTF. Filled out from reference TRBV5-4 and TRBJ1-2, the complete variable domain reads ETGVTQSPTHLIKTRGQQVTLRCSSQSGHNTVSWYQQALGQGPQFIFQYYREEENGRGNFPPRFSGLQFPNYSSELNVNALELDDSALYLCASSLQQGGYGYTFGSGTRLTVV.

The rearrangement links TRBV4-1 to TRBJ1-6; 7 nucleotides line up with TRBD1. The CDR3 is made up of 16 amino acids. Germline CDR1 MGHRA, CDR2 YSYEKL. J lost 6 bases, V lost 4 bases, and 9 bases had no gene match. Here the CDR3 reads CASSLPPGQLNSPLHF. The CDR3, as DNA: TGCGCCAGCAGCCTCCCCCCGGGACAGCTTAATTCACCCCTCCACTTT.